This TCR beta chain was sequenced for a study of cytomegalovirus exposure and HLA in healthy donors (dated by TCRdb to 2016 to 2017). Describing the broader study: According to an earlier analysis of 587 of the donors, about 190 million T cells yielded 90 million to 130 million unique TCR beta sequences and about 300 Gb of sequence data. Using immunosequencing, the study profiled T cell repertoires from 666 subjects and related those repertoires to cytomegalovirus serostatus. Every discovery cohort repertoire had been produced on one sequencing platform. On average, around 240,000 unique TCR beta nucleotide sequences were sequenced per donor among 350 to 400 genotyped donors of the cohort, with roughly 19% of those sequences being non-productive. A later analysis re-analyzed previously published TCR beta repertoires from about 600 donors and added high-resolution HLA genotyping to study TCR occurrence patterns. Along with the roughly 670-subject first cohort, a separate validation cohort of over 90 different subjects was used. Four or five DR-DQ haplotypes were handled as single units for association and clustering, since linkage in the cohort was strong. High-throughput TCR immunosequencing, statistical association of individual TCRs with disease status, and machine learning were combined to predict cytomegalovirus infection status. To decide whether each TCR beta V gene segment behaved as functional or pseudogenic, an earlier analysis of some 580 of the donors relied on high-throughput TCR beta sequencing. The number of donors typed differed by locus, with 629-630 for A, B, C, DRB1 and DQB1, around 500 for DQA1, approximately 570 for DPA1, and 472 for DPB1. Both class I and class II loci were covered by HLA typing, at four-digit resolution. Roughly 300 gigabases of sequencing data and 78 million or so unique TCR sequences were included in an early release covering roughly 600 HLA-typed donors. Genome-wide SNP genotypes for about 60% of the 666 donors were used in a later genetic analysis, which treated that subset as a discovery cohort. Rather than drawing on any new phenotypic data, the later analysis identified candidate immune exposures from TCR beta sequences and the way those sequences occurred across donors. Donor age, sex, ethnicity and CMV serostatus were collected together with the repertoire data. Of the roughly 400 genotyped donors, roughly 80% fell in the genetic ancestry cluster associated with self-reported Caucasian donors. The study aimed to test whether signatures of past pathogen exposure could be identified by cataloging public T cell receptors. The paper's findings and limits, for the study overall: An association between a missense DCLRE1C variant and V-gene and J-gene trimming of TCR beta chains was found in a later genetic analysis and replicated in an independent cohort. According to a later analysis, most CMV-associated TCR beta chains appeared to be HLA-restricted, and the HLA associations seemed to be driven largely by CMV exposure. CMV serostatus was the only immune exposure information available for the cohort. The earlier analysis of around 600 of the donors excluded some 15 rarely observed V segments, including chromosome 9 orphons, because counts were too low. In the study, approximately 160 TCR beta chains were listed as associated with cytomegalovirus. In a later analysis, HLA-associated TCR beta chains were found to be more clonally expanded and to have lower generation probabilities than equally common non-associated chains. The classifier was reported to diagnose cytomegalovirus status with high specificity and sensitivity in both the original and validation cohorts. In an earlier analysis of under 600 of the donors, most TCR beta V segments were observed in productive rearrangements about 87% or about 30% of the time, broadly matching IMGT annotations. Correlated functional status among segregating V segments might be attributable to linkage disequilibrium, but an unknown experimental factor could not be ruled out. In vitro tests confirmed that three of the cytomegalovirus-associated TCR beta chains recognize cytomegalovirus antigens. The 87-base-pair reads could not distinguish some IMGT-functional V segments, including TRBV6-2 and TRBV6-3, so those segments were excluded. A later analysis associated around 16,000 TCR beta sequences with specific HLA alleles at a false discovery rate of 0.05. Compared with the roughly 700-donor mean, donors in an Asian-associated ancestry cluster had fewer N-insertions in productive TCRs, according to a later genetic analysis. A cluster of highly shared sequence variants was judged likely to represent a technical artifact of the sequencing pipeline. HLA typing was unavailable for some donors at each locus, so association tests used only the typed subset. According to a later analysis, TCR association rates differed among HLA loci, with DRB1 alleles showing the most associated TCRs and HLA-C alleles showing the fewest. Only TCR beta chains were sequenced in this cohort, and the absence of alpha or paired-chain data limited detectable features. A further reported finding was that TCR beta sequences accurately predicted the HLA-A and HLA-B alleles for most subjects in the first cohort. While some public TCRs were present in many individuals, most TCR sequences turned up only very rarely across donors. In a later analysis, several top co-occurrence clusters were reported to appear linked to parvovirus B19, influenza, CMV and Epstein-Barr virus. Sequencing depth was assumed to be roughly uniform across donors in the presence/absence analyses, though that assumption may not hold. The authors suggested that the approach could potentially be generalized to other disease states and immunological phenotypes. When HLA alleles, especially DR and DQ, strongly co-occurred, attributing TCR associations to individual alleles was difficult.

Including cysteine and phenylalanine, the CDR3 has 15 amino acids. The read is trimmed to its CDR3 DNA, 45 bases read in frame from base 1. CDR1 and CDR2, looked up from the germline V gene (reference sequence), are MNHEY and SMNVEV. Compared with germline, V lacks 5 bases and J lacks 9 bases; bases without a gene match: 12. In total, just over 650 healthy bone marrow donors made up the cohort. At the time of sampling, all cohort members were nominally healthy, though unrecorded immune exposures were likely present. The donor tested CMV seronegative and was one of the 352 seronegative cohort members. Each donor provided a peripheral blood sample, and peripheral blood mononuclear cells were used for TCR beta sequencing. The Qiagen DNeasy Blood Extraction Kit was used to extract genomic DNA from the blood cell samples. Libraries came from the immunoSEQ multiplex PCR assay. A mixture of 60 forward primers for TCR Vbeta segments and 13 reverse primers for TCR Jbeta segments was used in the multiplex PCR. Amplification of the CDR3 region of rearranged TCR beta genes was performed with a multiplex PCR assay on genomic DNA. On the Illumina HiSeq System, the amplified TCR beta libraries were sequenced as 87-base-pair reads. Concerning the study's data processing: A later analysis tallied tens of millions of unique TCR beta chains across the approximately 670 repertoires, and some 10 million of those chains were shared by two or more donors. Raw reads were error-corrected and collapsed into unique sequences by a nearest-neighbor algorithm in which closely related sequences were merged to remove PCR and sequencing errors. Alignment of CDR3 sequences to IMGT reference sequences was used to assign V, D and J gene segments. For a sequence to be retained, at least a six-nucleotide match to both a V gene segment and a J gene segment was required. Rearrangements were called productive when the CDR3 lacked stop codons and stayed in frame with V and J; all others were non-productive. Following IMGT convention, CDR3 was defined as the stretch from the second conserved V-encoded cysteine up to the conserved J-encoded phenylalanine. The earlier analysis of some 550 of the donors excluded any sequence lacking an unambiguous match to a single V gene segment. An earlier analysis of about 590 of the donors classified V segments as functional when productive rearrangements were above 56.7% and as segregating when the standard deviation between donors was above 5%. A statistical classification framework was built to diagnose cytomegalovirus status from the catalog of TCR beta chain sequences. A later analysis assigned V and J genes by comparing TCR nucleotide sequences with IMGT/GENE-DB human TR gene sequences. In a later analysis, CDR3 sequences and most-parsimonious VDJ recombination scenarios were assigned using the TCRdist pipeline. A later analysis defined each TCR beta chain by its CDR3 amino acid sequence plus V-gene family, and excluded reads lacking a unique V-gene family. A later analysis removed 500 to 600 highly shared, low-generation-probability nucleotide sequences to deal with suspected cross-contamination and a sequencing artifact. In a later analysis, a clonal expansion index for each public chain was calculated from normalized within-repertoire ranks of inferred template counts. In a later analysis, generation probabilities were computed using a VDJ recombination model fitted to out-of-frame rearrangements, and the results were checked against IGoR. In a later analysis, hypergeometric tests were used to score TCR-TCR, TCR-HLA and TCR-CMV co-occurrence, with a repertoire-size bias correction applied to TCR pairs. In a later analysis, false discovery rates were estimated by permuting HLA or CMV assignments 20 times. In a later analysis, co-occurring TCRs were grouped using DBSCAN, and TCRdist sequence similarity was added for clustering within HLA-allele-positive subsets. Repertoires with fewer than 30,000 or more than 120,000 public chains were left out of co-occurrence clustering, as were a handful of repertoires with anomalous nucleotide sharing. The table was pulled from immuneACCESS by TCRdb, which kept in-frame rearrangements only. Such tables lose some clones; where checked, under half of the loss comes from unresolved V genes, and the rest has no known cause. V and J calls and clone size come straight from that table; D and trimming were deduced from the DNA. This sample gives about 83,000 clones in total; 65% to 80% of them show up just once. Together, the top ten hold 4% to 4.5% of the sample.

In the case of this clone: The antigen it binds to is not known. No much larger clone exists at a distance of one base, and base qualities are not known.

Material for sequencing was PBMCs. Recombination linked TRBV27 to TRBJ1-5; 8 bases in the junction line up with TRBD1. This TCR was sampled from a man aged 55 to 69 in good health and CMV-seronegative. In nucleotide form, the sequence is TGTGCCAGCAGTGTCGACAGGGGCGCGGTGTGGCCCCAGCATTTT. Translated, it gives CASSVDRGAVWPQHF.